These 8 T cell receptor beta chains were sequenced from one sample in a study of T cells in Graves' hyperthyroidism and ophthalmopathy. RNA transcripts gave rise to amplified TCR beta CDR3 regions. In the first-round RT-PCR of the TCR CDR3, the HTBI primer set was used. MiXCR, run by TCRdb on the multiplex PCR reads, gives a single entry per CDR3 protein. The data show over 500,000 distinct CDR3 sequences, over 15% seen once. Sequenced sample: blood. These receptors all come from a woman between 18 and 30 years old with Graves' ophthalmopathy.

This clonotype showed up just a few times. This chain links TRBV3-1 with TRBJ2-2, with no clear D. In germline, CDR1 is LGHDT, CDR2 YNNKEL (reference sequence). The CDR3 extends over 14 amino acids. Trimming shortened V by 4 bases and J by 6 bases, and 12 bases separated the two germline ends. CDR3 nucleotide sequence: TGTGCCAGCAGCCCTCTCTCAGGTGCCGGGGAGCTGTTTTTT. Translated: CASSPLSGAGELFF.

This clonotype has more than one count but fewer than ten. CDR3 nucleotide sequence: TGTGCCAGCAGCTTGGTTTCGGACCAAGAGACCCAGTACTTC. It translates to CASSLVSDQETQYF. The gene calls are TRBV5-4 and TRBJ2-5; D gene uncertain. Germline CDR1 SGHNT, CDR2 YYREEE (reference sequence). V shed 0 bases and J shed 0 bases, with 6 bases lying between them. The CDR3 spans 14 residues.

The chain carries TRBV27 and TRBJ2-1, with D possibly being TRBD1 or TRBD2 (5 bases each). Germline V gives CDR1 MNHEY, CDR2 SMNVEV (reference sequence). This CDR3 contains 13 residues. V lost 6 bases and J 7 bases, leaving 13 bases between the germline ends. The CDR3 region has the DNA TGTGCCAGCAGCTGGGACGGAGGTAATGAGCAGTTCTTC. Translation gives CASSWDGGNEQFF.

This clonotype was detected many times. The chain joins TRBV6-1 to TRBJ2-7, with D possibly TRBD1 on 5 matching bases. Trimming left V 6 bases short and J 4 bases short, with 19 bases between. CDR3 length equals 15 residues. Germline V gene sequence: CDR1 MNHNS, CDR2 SASEGT. The CDR3 region is CASSYDRSNGYEQYF. The CDR3 DNA follows: TGTGCCAGCAGCTACGACAGATCCAATGGGTACGAGCAGTACTTC.

CDR3 DNA: TGTGCCAGCAGCCAAGGGTTGACTAGCGGGGTTGGGGCCTACGAGCAGTACTTC. Protein sequence: CASSQGLTSGVGAYEQYF. V is TRBV4-2 and J is TRBJ2-7, with TRBD2 identical over 11 bases. The J segment lost 2 bases and the V segment lost 1 base, leaving 10 bases of the junction unmatched. The CDR3 length is 18 residues. CDR1 and CDR2 (germline): LGHNA, YNFKEQ.

There are many counts of this clonotype. The chain recombines TRBV11-2 with TRBJ1-1; D ambiguous. CDR1 and CDR2 from the germline V gene are SGHAT and FQNNGV. The V end was cut by 5 bases, the J end by 3 bases, with 13 bases between. CDR3 length equals 14 residues. CDR3 sequence: CASSPTGEYTEAFF. In DNA form, the CDR3 reads TGTGCCAGCAGCCCGACTGGAGAGTACACTGAAGCTTTCTTT.

CDR3 residues: CASSLSPGVGEKLFF. CDR3 coding DNA: TGTGCCAGCAGTTTATCTCCAGGGGTGGGTGAAAAACTGTTTTTT. The rearrangement uses TRBV27 and TRBJ1-4, with D perhaps TRBD1 (6 bases). CDR3 length: 15 residues. The germline V gene has CDR1 MNHEY and CDR2 SMNVEV (reference sequence). The germline V and J ends were trimmed by 0 bases and 7 bases, with 12 bases remaining between them.

V gene TRBV9 combines with J gene TRBJ2-3; D is uncertain. The CDR3 consists of 18 residues. V lost 3 bases, J lost 2 bases, and 22 bases lay in between. The V gene's germline CDR1 is SGDLS and CDR2 YYNGEE. The CDR3 DNA is TGTGCCAGCAGCGACAGTTTGACTGGTACACGAAACACAGATACGCAGTATTTT. This gives the protein CASSDSLTGTRNTDTQYF.